The clone carrying this T cell receptor (beta chain) showed up many times. In germline, CDR1 is MNHEY, CDR2 SVGEGT. V lost 0 bases to trimming and J lost 3 bases, with 12 bases between them. This CDR3 has 16 residues. The data are from a study of T-cell reconstitution after alpha-beta-depleted transplantation in children. Library preparation (for TCRbeta) was performed with unique molecular identifiers. A single record per CDR3 protein comes from TCRdb applying MiXCR to the PCR reads. The sample lists around 240,000 distinct CDR3 sequences, approximately 9.7% occurring once. The specimen comprised PBMCs from the stem cell graft donor, sampled from the stem cell graft. This clonotype was sampled from a human donor who donated a stem cell graft to a child with SCID. The rearrangement links TRBV6-2 or TRBV6-3 to TRBJ2-1; a weak D match, TRBD1 (6 bases). In DNA, the CDR3 is TGTGCCAGCAGTTACTCGGCTGGGGGCCACTACAATGAGCAGTTCTTC. Protein sequence: CASSYSAGGHYNEQFF.